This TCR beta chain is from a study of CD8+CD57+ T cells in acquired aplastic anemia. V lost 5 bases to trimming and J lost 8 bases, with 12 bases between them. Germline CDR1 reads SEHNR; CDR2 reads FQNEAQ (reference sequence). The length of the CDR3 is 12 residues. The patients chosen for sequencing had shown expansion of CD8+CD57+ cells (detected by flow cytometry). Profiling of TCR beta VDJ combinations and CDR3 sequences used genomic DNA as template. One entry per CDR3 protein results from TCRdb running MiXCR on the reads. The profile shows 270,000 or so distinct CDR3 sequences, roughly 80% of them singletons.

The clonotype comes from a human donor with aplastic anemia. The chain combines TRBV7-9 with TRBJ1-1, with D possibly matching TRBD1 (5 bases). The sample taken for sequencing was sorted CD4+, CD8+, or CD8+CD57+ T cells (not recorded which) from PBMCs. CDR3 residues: CASSVTGTEAFF. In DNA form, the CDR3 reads TGTGCCAGCAGCGTTACCGGGACGGAAGCTTTCTTT.